This is a list of T cell receptor beta chains from one sample in a study of cytomegalovirus exposure and HLA in healthy donors. Data came from immunoSEQ multiplex PCR; TCRdb stores just in-frame clones and leaves some out. The sample lists around 180,000 clones, around 77% occurring once. The sample consisted of PBMCs. The receptors here all came from a man aged 55 to 70 in good health and CMV-seronegative. CDR3s include the opening cysteine and the closing phenylalanine or tryptophan. Fields, in order: CDR3 DNA, CDR3 protein, V gene, clone size, J gene, D gene. D genes are given only for firm matches. Expanded clones get a size class; other rows say once, few or many, or leave the size out.

TGTGCCTGGAGCCTAGGGGATACCGGGGAGCTGTTTTTT CAWSLGDTGELFF TRBV30 few TRBJ2-2 .
TGTGCCAGCAGCCCTCCAGGGGGCGCGGACGAGCAGTACTTC CASSPPGGADEQYF TRBV7-9 . TRBJ2-7 TRBD1
TGTGCCAGCAGCTCTCCTGGTGGGCAGCTCAACTACGAGCAGTACTTC CASSSPGGQLNYEQYF TRBV9 once TRBJ2-7 .
TGCGCCAGCAGCCCGCTAGGAACAGGTTCCTACGAGCAGTACTTC CASSPLGTGSYEQYF TRBV5-1 . TRBJ2-7 .
TGTGCCAGCAGTGAACCCCACCTGAAGGCGGGGCAGTTCTTC CASSEPHLKAGQFF TRBV25-1 . TRBJ2-1 .
TGTGCCAGCAGTGAAACGACTAGCGGGAGTACCGGGGAGCTGTTTTTT CASSETTSGSTGELFF TRBV6-1 . TRBJ2-2 TRBD2
TGTGCCAGCAGTTACAGAGGGAATCAGCCCCAGCATTTT CASSYRGNQPQHF TRBV6-5 once TRBJ1-5 .
TGTGCCAGCAGAATGTCTAGCACAGATACGCAGTATTTT CASRMSSTDTQYF TRBV7-2 . TRBJ2-3 .
TGTGCCAGCAGTTTATCCCCCCTCTCAGGGGGCTGGTTAAGCAATCAGCCCCAGCATTTT CASSLSPLSGGWLSNQPQHF TRBV28 . TRBJ1-5 TRBD1
TGTGCCAGCAGATCTACAGGGGGGAGCTCCTACGAGCAGTACTTC CASRSTGGSSYEQYF TRBV28 . TRBJ2-7 TRBD1
TGTGCCAGCTCACCATACAGCCAGGGTATAGTCTACGAGCAGTACTTC CASSPYSQGIVYEQYF TRBV18 . TRBJ2-7 .
TGTGCCAGCAGCTCCCCGCCGGGGGAGACCCAGTACTTC CASSSPPGETQYF TRBV7-2 . TRBJ2-5 .
TGTGCCAGCAGTTTTAGCGGTTCCTACGAGCAGTACTTC CASSFSGSYEQYF TRBV27 . TRBJ2-7 .
TGTGCCAGCAGCCCCGTACAGGGGGCTAACTATGGCTACACCTTC CASSPVQGANYGYTF TRBV28 . TRBJ1-2 TRBD1
TGTGCCAGCAGTGCGCTAGCGGGAATGGGTGAGCAGTTCTTC CASSALAGMGEQFF TRBV25-1 . TRBJ2-1 TRBD2
TGTGCCAGCAGTCTCAGGGGGGTTCGTTCCGAGAAGCATCAGCCCCAGCATTTT CASSLRGVRSEKHQPQHF TRBV2 . TRBJ1-5 TRBD1
TGTGCCAGCAGCTTAGTAAGCCTATTTGGACAGGGTGGGCACCAGCCCCAGCATTTT CASSLVSLFGQGGHQPQHF TRBV7-2 . TRBJ1-5 TRBD1
TGTGCCAGTAGTATAGTGGGGGGGACTAGCGGGGGGCACACAGATACGCAGTATTTT CASSIVGGTSGGHTDTQYF TRBV19 . TRBJ2-3 TRBD2
TGTGCCAGCTCACCAGGGGAGGGAGCTGAAGCTTTCTTT CASSPGEGAEAFF TRBV18 many TRBJ1-1 .
TGTGCCAGCAGCTTGGGACAGGGGGCGAAGAACACCATATATTTT CASSLGQGAKNTIYF TRBV5-5 . TRBJ1-3 TRBD1
TGTGCCAGCAGCTCGACAGGAACGAACACCGGGGAGCTGTTTTTT CASSSTGTNTGELFF TRBV7-8 . TRBJ2-2 .
TGTGCCAGCAGGGATAGGACAGGGGCCTACGAGCAGTACTTC CASRDRTGAYEQYF TRBV2 . TRBJ2-7 TRBD1
TGTGCCAGCAGCCAAGCCCGAATGGTGACTAGCGGGAGGTCAGATACGCAGTATTTT CASSQARMVTSGRSDTQYF TRBV4-2 . TRBJ2-3 TRBD2
TGTGCTCTCTCCATGGCCTTGGAGTATGGCTACACCTTC CALSMALEYGYTF TRBV5-4 . TRBJ1-2 .
TGTGCCTGGAGTTTTACAGGGAACGCTGAAGCTTTCTTT CAWSFTGNAEAFF TRBV30 . TRBJ1-1 .
TGTGCCAGCAGTTCCCCGACTAGTATCCATGAGCAGTTCTTC CASSSPTSIHEQFF TRBV6-5 . TRBJ2-1 .
TGCGCCAGCAGCCAAGATCGGAGTGGCGAGCAGTACTTC CASSQDRSGEQYF TRBV4-3 once TRBJ2-7 .
TGTGCCAGTAGTACCGGGACAGGGCTTAAAGAGACCCAGTACTTC CASSTGTGLKETQYF TRBV19 . TRBJ2-5 TRBD1
TGTGCCAGCAGTTACTCGAGCGGCGGGGCCTATGGCTACACCTTC CASSYSSGGAYGYTF TRBV6-5 few TRBJ1-2 .
TGTGCCAGCAGTCGCGCAGGGGGCGCGAATGAAAAACTGTTTTTT CASSRAGGANEKLFF TRBV6-5 few TRBJ1-4 TRBD1
TGTGCCAGCAGTGAGAGCGTGGGAGCTGGAAACACCATATATTTT CASSESVGAGNTIYF TRBV2 . TRBJ1-3 .
TGTGCCAGCAGCGTAGCTAGGACTAGCATGAATGAGCAGTTCTTC CASSVARTSMNEQFF TRBV9 . TRBJ2-1 TRBD2